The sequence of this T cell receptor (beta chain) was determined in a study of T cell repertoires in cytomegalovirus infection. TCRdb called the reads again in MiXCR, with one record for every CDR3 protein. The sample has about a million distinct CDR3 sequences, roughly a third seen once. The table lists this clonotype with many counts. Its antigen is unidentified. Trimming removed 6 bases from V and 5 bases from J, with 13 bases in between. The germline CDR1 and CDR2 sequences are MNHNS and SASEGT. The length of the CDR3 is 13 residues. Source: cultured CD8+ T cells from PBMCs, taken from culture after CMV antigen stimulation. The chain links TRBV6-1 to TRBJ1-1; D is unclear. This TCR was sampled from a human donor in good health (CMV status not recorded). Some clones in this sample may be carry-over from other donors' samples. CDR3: CASSSTGWTEAFF. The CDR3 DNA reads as TGTGCCAGCAGCTCTACCGGATGGACTGAAGCTTTCTTT.